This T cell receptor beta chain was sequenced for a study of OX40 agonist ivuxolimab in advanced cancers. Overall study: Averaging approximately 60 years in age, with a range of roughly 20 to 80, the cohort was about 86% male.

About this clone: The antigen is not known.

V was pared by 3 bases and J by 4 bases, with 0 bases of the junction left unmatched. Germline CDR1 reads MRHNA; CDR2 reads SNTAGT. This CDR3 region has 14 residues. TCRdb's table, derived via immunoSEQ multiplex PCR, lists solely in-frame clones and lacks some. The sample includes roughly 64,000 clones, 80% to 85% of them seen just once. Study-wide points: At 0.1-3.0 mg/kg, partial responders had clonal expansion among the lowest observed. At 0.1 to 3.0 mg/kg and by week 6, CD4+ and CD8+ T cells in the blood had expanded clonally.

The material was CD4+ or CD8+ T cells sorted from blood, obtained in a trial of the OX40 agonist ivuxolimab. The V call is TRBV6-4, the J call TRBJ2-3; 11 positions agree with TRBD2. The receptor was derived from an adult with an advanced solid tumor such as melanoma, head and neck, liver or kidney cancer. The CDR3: CASSELAGADTQYF. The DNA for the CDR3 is TGTGCCAGCAGTGAACTAGCGGGAGCAGATACGCAGTATTTT.